This T cell receptor beta chain is from a study of T-cell reconstitution after alpha-beta-depleted transplantation in children. Using unique molecular identifiers, the investigators prepared the TCRbeta library. Each CDR3 protein is one row after TCRdb ran MiXCR on the PCR reads. Seen here are around 410,000 distinct CDR3 sequences, 9.5% to 13% observed once, and the top ten hold 4.5% to 6.5%. This specimen consisted of PBMCs from the stem cell graft donor, obtained from the stem cell graft. The sequence was collected from a human donor who donated a stem cell graft to a child with acute myeloid leukemia.

The CDR3 DNA is TGTGCCAGCAGCCCCCAGAACACTGAAGCTTTCTTT. Translated, it gives CASSPQNTEAFF. The rearrangement links TRBV7-2 to TRBJ1-1; D unclear. V was cut by 5 bases and J by 1 base, with 5 bases left in between. The CDR3 runs to 12 residues. The germline V gene encodes CDR1 SGHTA and CDR2 FQGNSA.